This T cell receptor beta chain was retrieved from a study of T cell changes during pregnancy in multiple sclerosis. The germline CDR1 and CDR2 sequences are MNHEY and SVGAGI. The CDR3 consists of 15 residues. The junction had 7 bases not matched to a gene; V was cut back by 2 bases and J by 5 bases. The count of this clone is one. Measured with immunoSEQ multiplex PCR; TCRdb has only the in-frame clones, and not every one. This table has about 23,000 clones, less than 90% appearing once. V gene TRBV6-5 combines with J gene TRBJ2-5; 8 bases are a match to TRBD1. Sequences were derived from CD8+ T cells from peripheral blood mononuclear cells, sampled after pregnancy. This clonotype originated in a female donor with multiple sclerosis, enrolled in a pregnancy study. The DNA of the CDR3 is TGTGCCAGCAGTTACGGACAGGGAACGAAGGAGACCCAGTACTTC. Protein sequence: CASSYGQGTKETQYF.